A single sample gave rise to the 3 T cell receptor beta chains below, sequenced in a study of T cell responses to AZD1222 COVID-19 vaccine. Sequencing was performed with immunoSEQ multiplex PCR; in TCRdb, only in-frame clones are kept and a portion is missing. The sample yields 150,000 to 200,000 clones, approximately 91% seen once. This specimen was peripheral blood, taken 28 days after the second AZD1222 dose. These receptors all come from an adult who received the AZD1222 COVID-19 vaccine.

The chain links TRBV6-2 or TRBV6-3 to TRBJ2-7; weak D call: TRBD2 (6 bases). Germline loops: CDR1 MNHEY, CDR2 SVGEGT. The V end lost 5 bases, the J end lost 0 bases, and 14 bases lay between the germline ends. The CDR3 runs to 15 residues. CDR3 loop: CASSTPRGNSYEQYF. The CDR3 DNA follows: TGTGCCAGCAGTACCCCCCGGGGGAACTCCTACGAGCAGTACTTC.

The chain links TRBV7-8 to TRBJ2-7; no reliable D call. V was clipped by 5 bases and J by 6 bases, with 14 bases between them. CDR1 SGHVS and CDR2 FQNEAQ come from the germline V gene. This CDR3 comprises 13 residues. The CDR3 DNA reads as TGTGCCAGCAGCCCCAGACGGTTTGGCGAGCAGTACTTC. It is translated as CASSPRRFGEQYF.

The chain carries TRBV3-1 (or the pseudogene TRBV3-2) and TRBJ2-7, with TRBD2 matching over 13 bases. The CDR3 sequence is 17 residues long. Germline V gives CDR1 LGHDT, CDR2 YNNKEL (reference sequence). Trimming cost V 0 bases and J 2 bases; bases outside gene matches: 4. CDR3 in amino acids: CASSQEVLAGGPYEQYF. The CDR3 DNA reads as TGTGCCAGCAGCCAAGAGGTACTAGCGGGAGGGCCCTACGAGCAGTACTTC.